This TCR beta chain is drawn from a study of blood T cells in healthy people across ages. Trimming took 5 bases from V and 0 from J, leaving 12 bases between them. Germline V CDR1 and CDR2: SGHAT, FQNNGV. This CDR3 is 15 amino acids long. Of note for this clonotype: What it recognizes is unknown.

The study recruited healthy Caucasian donors from Russia who were aged about 6 to 90. Study findings and constraints: Among long-lived donors, naive CD4+ cells were more numerous and diversity higher than in aged donors.

With a J-beta primer mix and a sample-barcoded 5' primer, a second PCR ran roughly 6 to 12 cycles. A 12-random-nucleotide template-switch adaptor tagged each cDNA molecule. Each CDR3 protein gets one entry after TCRdb re-called the 5' RACE reads with MiXCR. The sample shows some 670,000 distinct CDR3 sequences, approximately 52% of them seen only once. The TCR was taken from a woman older than 75 in good health. Sequencing was carried out using blood. The rearrangement links TRBV11-2 to TRBJ2-3; perhaps TRBD2 as D (5 bases). The CDR3 loop reads CASSKAVGSTDTQYF. CDR3 bases: TGTGCCAGCAGCAAAGCGGTTGGTAGCACAGATACGCAGTATTTT.